This T cell receptor (beta chain) comes out of a study of tumor and adjacent non-tumor tissue in lung cancer (dated by TCRdb to about 2018). Some background on the complete study: By cancer type, the cohort comprised 12 to 13 adenocarcinoma patients, 2 squamous cell carcinoma patients and 1 small cell lung cancer patient. Ages among the approximately 15 patients ranged from about 30 to 85 years, there were about ten men and 5 women, and disease was at TNM stage I to III. A total of 95 million to 150 million productive TCRbeta reads were generated by sequencing, corresponding to an average of around 4 million reads per sample. Bulk TCRbeta repertoires were compared between lung tumor tissue and matched distant non-tumor lung tissue obtained from 15 lung cancer patients. More than 25 paired specimens, one tumor and one normal lung sample per patient, were profiled by TCRbeta CDR3 sequencing. The paper's findings and limits, for the study overall: Tumor tissue showed significantly greater TCR diversity (inverse Simpson) than normal lung tissue (about 400 vs 180, P = 0.0075, Mann-Whitney U test). The top 100 clones accounted for a significantly larger cumulative portion of the repertoire in normal lung than in tumor tissue. Because peripheral blood was not sequenced, blood TCRbeta repertoires in the lung cancer patients of the study were not examined. Significantly higher TCR diversity was found in younger patients, and higher tumor TCR diversity was associated with shorter overall and disease-free survival. Neither the sequencing platform nor unique molecular identifiers are named or mentioned anywhere in the methods. With only roughly 16 patients in the cohort, the authors noted that larger samples and more detailed clinical data are needed.

In its sample, this clonotype comes out as medium-sized (0.01 to 0.1%). Its antigen remains unidentified. The junction does not match germline at one end; this may be a read error. RNA was extracted from bulk unsorted tissue and checked for quality with a NanoDrop ND-1000 and an Agilent 2100. Newly diagnosed lung cancer patients without prior chemotherapy who had been admitted for thoracic surgery in China between August and November 2014 were enrolled as donors. Anyone who had undergone radiotherapy or chemotherapy before, or who had another cancer at the same time, was left out of the study. Pieces of surgical tissue measuring about 1-2.1 cm3 were kept in RNAlater solution and held at -80 degrees C until needed. The receptor library was made with multiplex PCR. TCRdb lists the instrument as Illumina HiSeq 2500. Following protocols modified from ARM-PCR, the researchers constructed TCRbeta libraries through three rounds of nested PCR with primers (Table S4). Before sequencing, PCR products of 200-500 bp were excised from the gel and purified with the QIAquick gel extraction kit. The authors' pipeline ran thus. Reads were cleaned using Trimmomatic, were merged into complete CDR3 sequences using FLASH, and were assigned to V(D)J germline segments using MiTCR. VDJtools was used to compute clonal diversity as the inverse Simpson's index. In-frame sequences lacking a premature stop codon were counted as productive reads. Using fastp trimming at Q25 and MiXCR clonotype assembly, TCRdb reanalyzed the public sequencing data and kept in-frame beta chains. Identical CDR3 protein sequences are pooled into one entry, listed with their most common genes and DNA. TCRdb's processing, not the study's, gives the V and J calls here. The sample data list around 140,000 distinct CDR3 sequences, and roughly 70% of these were observed just once. The top ten clonotypes cover around a sixth of the sample.

The germline V gene gives CDR1 as MGHRA and CDR2 as YSYEKL. Counted from cysteine to phenylalanine, this CDR3 has 15 amino acids. CDR3 DNA is the only sequence kept; it has 45 bases, read in frame from the first base. The receptor's source is a man between 60 and 70 years old with small cell lung cancer. This sequence uses TRBV4-1 and TRBJ2-7, with TRBD1 identical over 11 junction bases. Sample: lung tumor tissue. The CDR3 protein: CASSRTGTGGYEQYF. The nucleotide sequence is TGTGCCAGCAGCCGGACCGGGACAGGGGGATACGAGCAGTACTTC.